The 28 T cell receptor beta chains presented below share a single source sample, sequenced in a study of CD8+CD57+ T cells in acquired aplastic anemia. Genomic DNA templated the TCR beta VDJ and CDR3 profiling. TCRdb reprocessed the reads with MiXCR, giving one entry per CDR3 protein. Among around 400,000 distinct CDR3 sequences, roughly 64% were seen once, and the ten largest hold 3% to 5%. The sample comprised sorted CD4+, CD8+, or CD8+CD57+ T cells (not recorded which) from PBMCs. The receptors were sampled from a human donor in good health, serving as a control.

As to this clonotype: It is unclear where the CDR3 begins or ends on the DNA, so no DNA is shown, and the CDR3 is as TCRdb lists it. This chain joins TRBV7-2 and TRBJ2-1; the table's D gene call, TRBD2, was not cross checked with the DNA. The CDR3 totals 16 residues, both ends included. Germline CDR1 and CDR2: SGHTA and FQGNSA. The CDR3 loop is CASRPARGSSTSGQFF.

About this clonotype: Just one base apart from a much larger clone, this may be a read error. The chain's CDR3 is CASSPGTTGNTIYF. CDR3 sequence (DNA): TGTGCCAGCAGTCCCGGGACGACTGGAAACACCATATATTTT. The chain links TRBV10-3 to TRBJ1-3; TRBD1 is a possible D gene (5 bases). The V gene's germline CDR1 is ENHRY and CDR2 SYGVKD. The CDR3 sequence is 14 residues long.

This rearrangement joins TRBV7-2 to TRBJ2-1; 11 bases line up with TRBD2. Per the germline V gene, CDR1 is SGHTA and CDR2 is FQGNSA. CDR3 length: 16 amino acids. Trimming at V came to 5 bases and at J to 6 bases, leaving 9 bases not matched to a gene. CDR3 bases: TGTGCCAGCAGCCCAGGTAGCGGGGGGGACGGCAATGAGCAGTTCTTC. Translation: CASSPGSGGDGNEQFF.

This clonotype was seen at least ten times. The chain employs TRBV5-6 and TRBJ2-7, with 8 bases lining up with TRBD2. Germline V lookup: CDR1 SGHDT, CDR2 YYEEEE. CDR3 size: 17 residues. V lost 3 bases, J lost 5 bases, and 16 bases stayed unmatched. The CDR3 DNA reads as TGTGCCAGCAGCTCATTTCGACTTAGACTAGCGAATCACGAGCAGTACTTC. This sequence encodes CASSSFRLRLANHEQYF. The full variable domain, its missing parts supplied by reference TRBV5-6 and TRBJ2-7, is DAGVTQSPTHLIKTRGQQVTLRCSPKSGHDTVSWYQQALGQGPQFIFQYYEEEERQRGNFPDRFSGHQFPNYSSELNVNALLLGDSALYLCASSSFRLRLANHEQYFGPGTRLTVT.

V and J are TRBV7-2 and TRBJ2-1; D may be TRBD2 (5 bases). Trimming took 5 bases from V and 10 from J, leaving 15 bases between them. Germline CDR1 is SGHTA and CDR2 is FQGNSA. This CDR3 contains 13 residues. This chain's CDR3 is CASSREDSYEQFF. Here the CDR3 DNA reads TGTGCCAGCAGCCGGGAAGACTCCTACGAGCAGTTCTTC. The complete variable domain, with remaining parts taken from reference TRBV7-2 and TRBJ2-1, reads GAGVSQSPSNKVTEKGKDVELRCDPISGHTALYWYRQSLGQGLEFLIYFQGNSAPDKSGLPSDRFSAERTGGSVSTLTIQRTQQEDSAVYLCASSREDSYEQFFGPGTRLTVL.

As for this clonotype: One end of the junction fails to match germline, which may point to a read error. The chain uses TRBV12-3 or TRBV12-4 and TRBJ1-1; tentatively, D is TRBD1 (5 bases). The CDR3 is 16 residues long. The CDR3 sequence: CASSNGGTWEDTEALF. The CDR3 DNA follows: TGTGCCAGCAGTAATGGGGGGACTTGGGAGGACACTGAAGCTCTCTTT.

This clonotype was counted once. With a much larger clone just one base away, this may be a read error. The chain combines TRBV10-3 with TRBJ1-5; D remains ambiguous. CDR3 length: 15 amino acids. Germline CDR1 ENHRY, CDR2 SYGVKD. The CDR3 coding sequence is TGTGCCAGCAGTCACCGAAGGAGCCCCAATCAGCCCCAGCATTTT. This sequence encodes CASSHRRSPNQPQHF.

This clonotype showed up just a few times. V and J are TRBV19 and TRBJ1-6; D ambiguous. The CDR3 length is 13 residues. The germline CDR1 and CDR2 sequences are LNHDA and SQIVND (reference sequence). Trimming cost V 7 bases and J 2 bases, with 6 bases left between them. The CDR3 spells CASIGAYNSPLHF. The CDR3 DNA follows: TGTGCCAGTATTGGGGCCTATAATTCACCCCTCCACTTT.

A note on this clonotype: Compared with germline, one end of the junction differs, possibly owing to a read error. CDR3 sequence: CASTLRDRSSYEQYF. CDR3 nucleotides: TGTGCCAGCACCTTGAGGGACAGGAGCTCCTACGAGCAGTACTTC. V is TRBV10-1 and J is TRBJ2-7; 8 bases are a match to TRBD1. This CDR3 region has 15 residues. Germline CDR1 WNHNN, CDR2 SYGVQD (reference sequence).

Worth noting for this clonotype: The conserved final phenylalanine or tryptophan is absent from the CDR3, which likely points to a read error. The DNA is omitted, as the CDR3 cannot be located on it reliably, and the CDR3 follows TCRdb's listing. The CDR3 here is CASSLAAAGFI. This rearrangement joins TRBV7-9 to TRBJ1-1. The CDR3 extends over 11 residues, inclusive of both ends. Germline-derived CDR1 and CDR2 are SEHNR and FQNEAQ (reference sequence).

The table lists this clonotype with a few counts. The V call is TRBV7-2, the J call TRBJ1-5, with D perhaps matching TRBD1 (6 bases). The length of the CDR3 is 14 residues. Trimming took off 5 bases at V and 11 bases at J, with 19 bases between the two ends. CDR1 is SGHTA, CDR2 FQGNSA, per germline. The CDR3 sequence is CASSLSGGQETQHF. The CDR3 DNA sequence: TGTGCCAGCAGCCTAAGCGGGGGCCAAGAGACCCAGCATTTT.

As regards this clonotype: Lacking the conserved final phenylalanine or tryptophan, this CDR3 likely reflects a read error. It is unclear where the CDR3 begins or ends on the DNA, so no DNA is shown, and the CDR3 is as TCRdb lists it. The V gene is TRBV29-1, the J gene TRBJ2-7; the DNA was not used to check the table's D call, TRBD1. A total of 17 residues make up the CDR3, ends included. Looked up from germline, CDR1 is SQVTM and CDR2 is ANQGSEA. CDR3 protein: CSVDRDSTKGNTYGSGT.

This clonotype was seen repeatedly, ten times or more. The CDR3 DNA follows: TGCAGTGCTAGAGAGGGGATCAGGGAGACTGAAGCTTTCTTT. Encoded protein: CSAREGIRETEAFF. The V gene is TRBV20-1, the J gene TRBJ1-1; D is possibly TRBD1 (5 bases). The V gene lost 0 bases and the J gene lost 5 bases, with 13 bases spanning the gap. CDR3 length equals 14 residues. Germline V CDR1 and CDR2: DFQATT, SNEGSKA (reference sequence).

Remarks on this clonotype: A junction boundary mismatches the germline segment, possibly from a read error. The chain couples TRBV12-3 or TRBV12-4 to TRBJ1-6; TRBD1 is a possible D gene (5 bases). The CDR3 contains 16 residues. The CDR3, as DNA: TGTGCCAGCAGCCAACGGGGCCAGCCCTATAACTCACCCCTCCACTTT. Translating gives CASSQRGQPYNSPLHF.

This clonotype was picked up many times. The chain employs TRBV7-2 and TRBJ2-6, with D tentatively TRBD1 (5 bases). The CDR3 extends over 16 amino acids. V lost 4 bases, J lost 2 bases, and 12 bases lay in between. Germline lookup yields CDR1 SGHTA and CDR2 FQGNSA. CDR3 DNA: TGTGCCAGCAGCTACCTAGACAGAGCTGGGGCCAACGTCCTGACTTTC. Its translation: CASSYLDRAGANVLTF.

This clonotype has only one observation. The chain has TRBV20-1 and TRBJ2-1, with D perhaps matching TRBD2 (5 bases). Germline V gene sequence: CDR1 DFQATT, CDR2 SNEGSKA (reference sequence). The CDR3 runs 18 residues. V lost 2 bases and J lost 0, with 20 bases in between. Here the CDR3 reads CSARKAQRIRGSYNEQFF. CDR3 nucleotide sequence: TGCAGTGCTAGAAAGGCACAGCGTATACGGGGCTCCTACAATGAGCAGTTCTTC.

This sequence joins TRBV20-1 and TRBJ2-7, with D possibly being TRBD1 or TRBD2 (6 bases each). The CDR3 runs 12 residues. CDR1 DFQATT and CDR2 SNEGSKA come from the germline V gene (reference sequence). CDR3 coding DNA: TGCAATACTAGGGGGGCGGCCTACGAGCAGTACTTC. It specifies CNTRGAAYEQYF.

The J gene is TRBJ1-5, the V gene TRBV6-1; tentative D call: TRBD1 (6 bases). The CDR3 is made up of 16 amino acids. Germline V CDR1 and CDR2: MNHNS, SASEGT. Trimming left V 8 bases short and J 2 bases short, with 19 bases between. The CDR3 is CASRVWGPGGNQPQHF. The CDR3 nucleotides are TGTGCCAGCCGTGTATGGGGGCCCGGAGGCAATCAGCCCCAGCATTTT.

Of note for this clonotype: The missing conserved phenylalanine or tryptophan at the end of this CDR3 makes a read error likely. The chain couples TRBV29-1 to TRBJ2-5; TRBD1 agrees at 7 bases. The germline CDR1 and CDR2 sequences are SQVTM and ANQGSEA. Trimming took 3 bases from V and 5 from J; bases not matched to a gene: 15. This CDR3 comprises 16 residues. The CDR3 sequence: CSVDRQRGRRSETQYC. The CDR3 nucleotides read TGCAGCGTTGATCGGCAGAGGGGGCGTAGGTCGGAGACCCAGTACTGC.

This clonotype appeared once. The J gene is TRBJ2-3, the V gene TRBV2; D is perhaps TRBD1 (6 bases). Between the trimmed V and J ends, which lost 6 bases and 11 bases, there was a span of 24 bases. The CDR3 sequence is 15 residues long. The germline V gene has CDR1 SNHLY and CDR2 FYNNEI. The CDR3 DNA reads TGTGCCAGCAGCCAACAGGGTACCGATCAGCCCAAGCAGTATTTT. Encoded protein: CASSQQGTDQPKQYF.

Worth noting for this clonotype: A much larger clone is a single base away; this may be a read error. The chain links TRBV12-5 to TRBJ2-5, with TRBD2 as a possible D gene (5 bases). The CDR3 has 13 amino acids. Germline V lookup: CDR1 LGHNT, CDR2 FRNRAP. The CDR3 nucleotides are TGTGCCAGCGGCTTAGACCCTCTAGAGACCCAGTACTTC. Encoded protein: CASGLDPLETQYF.

The rearrangement links TRBV10-3 to TRBJ2-2; D gene uncertain. This CDR3 has 15 residues. The V gene lost 10 bases and the J gene lost 2 bases, with 17 bases spanning the gap. CDR1 and CDR2 from the germline V gene are ENHRY and SYGVKD. The CDR3 sequence: CASSRNAANTGELFF. CDR3 DNA: TGTGCCAGCAGCCGGAACGCCGCTAACACCGGGGAGCTGTTTTTT.

This clonotype was counted at least ten times. This chain uses TRBV7-8 with TRBJ1-4; 7 bases are shared with TRBD1. Germline V lookup: CDR1 SGHVS, CDR2 FQNEAQ. The V and J ends lost 4 bases and 1 base, in that order; junction bases with no gene match: 9. The CDR3 is made up of 17 amino acids. CDR3 sequence reads: CASSSPGQAETNEKLFF. In nucleotides, the CDR3 is TGTGCCAGCAGCTCACCTGGACAGGCGGAAACTAATGAAAAACTGTTTTTT.

The gene calls are TRBV11-3 and TRBJ1-6, with D unclear. Germline values: CDR1 SGHNT, CDR2 YENEEA. V was trimmed by 0 bases and J by 9 bases, leaving 12 bases between them. The CDR3 covers 15 residues. The CDR3 loop reads CASSLDWVKFSPLHF. DNA for the CDR3: TGTGCCAGCAGCTTAGATTGGGTTAAATTTTCACCCCTCCACTTT.

The genes are TRBV12-5 and TRBJ1-1; D perhaps matches TRBD1 (5 bases). The CDR3 is 15 residues long. Germline V gives CDR1 LGHNT, CDR2 FRNRAP. Deletions cut 2 bases from V and 1 base from J, with 11 bases between. The CDR3 spells CASGLFRGPNTEAFF. For the CDR3, the DNA is TGTGCTAGTGGTTTGTTTCGGGGACCGAACACTGAAGCTTTCTTT. Based on the CDR3 plus reference TRBV12-5 and TRBJ1-1, the full variable domain is DARVTQTPRHKVTEMGQEVTMRCQPILGHNTVFWYRQTMMQGLELLAYFRNRAPLDDSGMPKDRFSAEMPDATLATLKIQPSEPRDSAVYFCASGLFRGPNTEAFFGQGTRLTVV.

This clonotype appeared a few times. This sequence joins TRBV19 and TRBJ1-2, with D unresolved. Between the trimmed V and J ends, which lost 1 base and 7 bases, there was a span of 4 bases. The CDR3 is 11 residues long. Germline CDR1 and CDR2: LNHDA and SQIVND (reference sequence). CDR3 DNA sequence: TGTGCCAGTAGTATAGCGCGTGGCTACACCTTC. Its protein is CASSIARGYTF.

The chain carries TRBV7-2 and TRBJ2-2; TRBD1 aligns across 9 bases. V lost 4 bases and J lost 17; bases outside the gene matches: 17. The CDR3 is made up of 15 amino acids. Looked up from germline, CDR1 is SGHTA and CDR2 is FQGNSA. The DNA of the CDR3 is TGTGCCAGCAGCTCAGGACAGGGGTTTGGGCGAGAACCCTTTTTT. Residues: CASSSGQGFGREPFF.

This clonotype was detected a few times. In this CDR3 the conserved last residue, phenylalanine or tryptophan, is missing, so a read error is likely. The DNA is left out, because the CDR3 cannot be placed on it with certainty; the CDR3 is given as TCRdb lists it. The rearrangement links TRBV3-2 to TRBJ2-2. TRBV3-2 is deemed a pseudogene. The CDR3 sequence runs 15 residues, both termini included. CDR3 in amino acids: CASSQDWVYTGELFL.